This T cell receptor beta chain was obtained from a study of blood T cells in healthy people across ages. Study-wide results and limits: Naive and antigen-experienced cells could not be conclusively compared, given unsorted PBMCs.

As regards this clonotype: No antigen is known for it. Germline and junction disagree at one end, which may indicate a read error.

Healthy Caucasians from Russia aged about 6 to 90 served as donors. CDR3 size: 14 residues. The V gene's germline CDR1 is LGHNA and CDR2 YSLEER. A second PCR of roughly 7 to 11 cycles used a sample-barcoded 5' primer and a J-beta primer mix. TCRdb passed the 5' RACE reads through MiXCR, listing each CDR3 protein once. The table includes 270,000 or so distinct CDR3 sequences, 25% to 30% detected once. The source of this sequence is a woman between 65 and 79 years old in good health. The sequencing input was blood. The chain is built from TRBV4-3 and TRBJ1-6; D ambiguous. CDR3 residues: CASSQDRRNSPLHF. Written as DNA, the CDR3 is TGCGCCAGCAGTCAAGATAGAAGGAACTCACCCCTCCACTTT.